Each of the 9 T cell receptor beta chains below was sequenced from the same sample in a study of CD8 T cells in Susac syndrome. cDNA came from approximately 0.5 to 1 ug RNA primed by random hexamers. Using its own MiXCR run on the immunoSEQ multiplex PCR reads, TCRdb lists one record per CDR3 protein. This repertoire shows some 200,000 distinct CDR3 sequences, more than 85% found once; its top ten account for roughly 0.13%. The specimen was CD8+ T cells from PBMCs. The receptor source for this set is a human donor with multiple sclerosis.

The DNA for the CDR3 is TGTGCCAGCAGCCGGGACAGGGGGGGTAAGGCTAATGAAAAACTGTTTTTT. Its protein is CASSRDRGGKANEKLFF. The chain is built from TRBV9 and TRBJ1-4, with TRBD1 identical over 11 bases. This CDR3 is built from 17 residues. With 4 bases clipped from V and 3 bases from J, the junction kept 8 bases outside the gene matches. CDR1 SGDLS and CDR2 YYNGEE come from the germline V gene.

The chain has TRBV28 and TRBJ2-7; 9 bases align to TRBD1. CDR3 length: 14 amino acids. From germline, CDR1 is MDHEN and CDR2 SYDVKM. The V segment lost 6 bases and the J segment 0 bases; nucleotides outside the gene matches: 3. DNA of the CDR3: TGTGCCAGCAGGGGGACAGGGAGCTCCTACGAGCAGTACTTC. It is translated as CASRGTGSSYEQYF.

The CDR3: CASSLSGGPYEQYF. CDR3 in DNA: TGTGCCAGCAGCTTATCAGGGGGGCCCTACGAGCAGTACTTC. V is TRBV7-8 and J is TRBJ2-7; tentative D call: TRBD1 (7 bases). The CDR3 length is 14 residues. CDR1 SGHVS and CDR2 FQNEAQ come from the germline V gene. V was cut by 2 bases and J by 2 bases, with 10 bases left in between.

This chain connects TRBV5-8 to TRBJ2-7; D is uncertain. The CDR3 extends over 16 amino acids. The germline CDR1 and CDR2 sequences are SGHTS and YDEGEE. Trimming took off 0 bases at V and 3 bases at J, with 16 bases between the two ends. This CDR3 is CASSLAAGLVNYEQYF. The DNA for the CDR3 is TGTGCCAGCAGCTTGGCTGCCGGGTTAGTTAACTACGAGCAGTACTTC. Full variable domain (missing parts from reference TRBV5-8 and TRBJ2-7): EAGVTQSPTHLIKTRGQQATLRCSPISGHTSVYWYQQALGLGLQFLLWYDEGEERNRGNFPPRFSGRQFPNYSSELNVNALELEDSALYLCASSLAAGLVNYEQYFGPGTRLTVT.

V gene TRBV9 combines with J gene TRBJ1-2, with TRBD1 matching over 7 bases. The CDR3 contains 15 residues. V lost 0 bases to trimming and J lost 3 bases; unmatched junction nucleotides: 5. CDR1 and CDR2 (germline): SGDLS, YYNGEE. The CDR3 DNA reads as TGTGCCAGCAGCGTAGTACCCGACAGGGACTATGGCTACACCTTC. Its translation: CASSVVPDRDYGYTF.

The V gene is TRBV20-1, the J gene TRBJ2-2; TRBD1 aligns across 7 bases. V shed 3 bases and J 3 bases; nucleotides not matched to a gene: 4. CDR1 and CDR2 (germline): DFQATT, SNEGSKA (reference sequence). The CDR3 covers 14 residues. CDR3 protein: CSASKGADTGELFF. As DNA, the CDR3 is TGCAGTGCTAGTAAGGGGGCGGACACCGGGGAGCTGTTTTTT.

The chain joins TRBV7-8 to TRBJ2-3; the D is unclear. V was trimmed by 7 bases and J by 6 bases, leaving 17 bases between them. The CDR3 sequence is 14 residues long. Germline CDR1 SGHVS, CDR2 FQNEAQ. CDR3 in DNA: TGTGCCAGCACCAAAGTGGGCTTCCGGGATACGCAGTATTTT. As protein: CASTKVGFRDTQYF.

The J gene is TRBJ2-3, the V gene TRBV30, with 10 bases matching TRBD2. CDR1 and CDR2 (germline): GTSNPN, SVGIG (reference sequence). The V and J ends lost 0 bases and 1 base, in that order; junction bases with no gene match: 1. The CDR3 sequence is 15 residues long. DNA of the CDR3: TGTGCCTGGAGTGTGCTAGCGGGGGGCACAGATACGCAGTATTTT. Residues: CAWSVLAGGTDTQYF.

This sequence joins TRBV5-6 and TRBJ2-7, with D unclear. Germline values: CDR1 SGHDT, CDR2 YYEEEE. V lost 4 bases and J lost 5, with 13 bases in between. The CDR3 totals 13 residues. In DNA, the CDR3 is TGTGCCAGCAGCCCCCTCTCCAACAACGAGCAGTACTTC. This codes for CASSPLSNNEQYF.